This is a list of T cell receptor beta chains from one sample in a study of tumor-infiltrating lymphocytes in primary liver carcinoma. MiXCR, run by TCRdb on the multiplex PCR reads, gives a single entry per CDR3 protein. The top ten hold around 12% of the sample, which has about 97,000 distinct CDR3 sequences, 55% to 80% seen once. The sample comprised liver tumor tissue from sampling region 2. The source is a woman aged 55-70 years with primary liver carcinoma and hepatitis B virus infection. The CDR3 runs from the conserved cysteine through the conserved F or W. A D gene is named only where the DNA matches it firmly. Clone size, where shown, is once, few, many, or a class for clones that have expanded.

v_call: TRBV11-3; j_call: TRBJ1-1; clone_size: -; d_call: -; cdr3_nt: TGTGCCAGCAGTTTAATGGCAAACACTGAAACTTTCTTC; cdr3_aa: CASSLMANTETFF
v_call: TRBV29-1; j_call: TRBJ2-3; clone_size: -; d_call: TRBD2; cdr3_nt: TGCAGCGTACCCGCTAGCGGGAGGAGTACAGATACGCAGTATTTT; cdr3_aa: CSVPASGRSTDTQYF
v_call: TRBV29-1; j_call: TRBJ1-2; clone_size: -; d_call: TRBD1; cdr3_nt: TGCAGCGTCGGACAGGAGGCGCGGATGGACTATGGCTACACCTTC; cdr3_aa: CSVGQEARMDYGYTF
v_call: TRBV6-5; j_call: TRBJ2-1; clone_size: many; d_call: TRBD1; cdr3_nt: TGTGCCAGCAGCCGAGAGGGGGCGGCGAGCTCCTACAATGAGCAGTTCTTC; cdr3_aa: CASSREGAASSYNEQFF
v_call: TRBV6-5; j_call: TRBJ1-1; clone_size: -; d_call: -; cdr3_nt: TGTGCAAGCAGTTTGAACCCGTTCACTGAAGCTTTATTT; cdr3_aa: CASSLNPFTEALF
v_call: TRBV6-2/TRBV6-3; j_call: TRBJ2-1; clone_size: many; d_call: TRBD2; cdr3_nt: TGTGCCAGCAAGGGACTAGCGGGTTACAATGAGCAGTTCTTC; cdr3_aa: CASKGLAGYNEQFF
v_call: TRBV12-3/TRBV12-4; j_call: TRBJ2-3; clone_size: many; d_call: -; cdr3_nt: TGTGCCCTCCGGGCCCAAAGCACAGATACGCAGTATTTT; cdr3_aa: CALRAQSTDTQYF
v_call: TRBV4-1; j_call: TRBJ2-1; clone_size: -; d_call: TRBD2; cdr3_nt: TGCGCCAGCAGCCAACATGTGAGCGGGGTGCGTGAGCAGTTCTTC; cdr3_aa: CASSQHVSGVREQFF
v_call: TRBV5-6; j_call: TRBJ2-1; clone_size: -; d_call: TRBD1; cdr3_nt: TGTGCTAGCAGCCCGGACAGGATCCCTTACGATGAGCAGTTCTTC; cdr3_aa: CASSPDRIPYDEQFF
v_call: TRBV6-5; j_call: TRBJ1-6; clone_size: medium-sized; d_call: TRBD1; cdr3_nt: TGTGCCAGCAGTCTACAGGGGTTGGCCTATAATTCACCCCTCCACTTT; cdr3_aa: CASSLQGLAYNSPLHF
v_call: TRBV28; j_call: TRBJ2-5; clone_size: -; d_call: -; cdr3_nt: TGTGCCAGCAGTTTACTGAGGTCCACGGGCGAAACCCAGTACTTC; cdr3_aa: CASSLLRSTGETQYF
v_call: TRBV6-4; j_call: TRBJ1-2; clone_size: -; d_call: -; cdr3_nt: TGTGCCAGCACTCCTGACCAGGGTGAGAGTATACATGGCTACACCTTC; cdr3_aa: CASTPDQGESIHGYTF
v_call: TRBV5-1; j_call: TRBJ2-1; clone_size: -; d_call: TRBD2; cdr3_nt: TGCGCTAGCAACTTGGGCGGTACTAGCGGGGGTAATGAGCAGTTCTTC; cdr3_aa: CASNLGGTSGGNEQFF
v_call: TRBV29-1; j_call: TRBJ2-7; clone_size: -; d_call: TRBD2; cdr3_nt: TGCAGCGTGGGGACTAGCGGGAGTTGCGCCCCCTACGAGCTGTACTTC; cdr3_aa: CSVGTSGSCAPYELYF
v_call: TRBV2; j_call: TRBJ2-1; clone_size: -; d_call: TRBD2; cdr3_nt: TGTGCCAGCACACTAGCGGGAGAGGGCAATGAGCAGTTCTTC; cdr3_aa: CASTLAGEGNEQFF
v_call: TRBV25-1; j_call: TRBJ2-1; clone_size: -; d_call: TRBD2; cdr3_nt: TGTACCAGCAGTGATTCGGGGGGTGAGCAGTTCTTC; cdr3_aa: CTSSDSGGEQFF
v_call: TRBV11-2; j_call: TRBJ2-1; clone_size: -; d_call: TRBD1; cdr3_nt: TGTACCAGCAACTTACGACCGGGACAGAGATCCTACAATGAGCAGTTCTTC; cdr3_aa: CTSNLRPGQRSYNEQFF
v_call: TRBV11-2; j_call: TRBJ2-5; clone_size: -; d_call: TRBD1; cdr3_nt: TGTGTCAGCAACTTAAGGACAGGGGAAGGGGAGACCCAGGACTTC; cdr3_aa: CVSNLRTGEGETQDF
v_call: TRBV28; j_call: TRBJ1-2; clone_size: many; d_call: TRBD1; cdr3_nt: TGTGCCAGCAGTTGGCCCGGGACAGGGGAGGGCTACACCTTC; cdr3_aa: CASSWPGTGEGYTF
v_call: TRBV29-1; j_call: TRBJ1-2; clone_size: -; d_call: -; cdr3_nt: TGCAGTGTCACCGACTATGGCTACACCTTC; cdr3_aa: CSVTDYGYTF
v_call: TRBV6-1; j_call: TRBJ2-3; clone_size: -; d_call: TRBD2; cdr3_nt: TGTGCCAGCAGGGGACTAGCGGGAGTAGGGTGGGATACGCGGTATTTT; cdr3_aa: CASRGLAGVGWDTRYF
v_call: TRBV11-2; j_call: TRBJ2-2; clone_size: -; d_call: -; cdr3_nt: TGTGCCAACAGCTTAGATCCTTACCCCATCGGGGAGCTGTTTTTT; cdr3_aa: CANSLDPYPIGELFF
v_call: TRBV6-2/TRBV6-3; j_call: TRBJ2-7; clone_size: -; d_call: TRBD1; cdr3_nt: TGTGTCAGCACCTTTCTACAGGGGCGAAACTACGAACAGTACTTC; cdr3_aa: CVSTFLQGRNYEQYF